These T cell receptor beta chains were read from a single sample in a study of T cells expressing NK-cell markers. TCRdb reprocessed the 5' RACE reads and keeps a single row for each CDR3 protein, giving no DNA. The sample totals 200,000 to 300,000 distinct CDR3 sequences. The sample comprised blood T cells: a sorted CD56 or NKG2C T cell subset, CD4+ or CD8+ T cells, or bulk PBMC T cells (not recorded which). The source is a man between 18 and 29 years old in good health. CDR3s include the opening cysteine and the closing phenylalanine or tryptophan.

>TRBJ2-1|TRBV4-1
CASSQDSTLYNEQFF
>TRBJ1-6|TRBV5-6
CASSLDTTGGFRSPLHF
>TRBJ2-2|TRBV24-1
CATSLGVSFGELFF
>TRBJ2-2|TRBV29-1
CSVRVLAGRGGFANTGELFF
>TRBJ2-2|TRBV6-5
CASTEQGVSGELFF
>TRBJ2-1|TRBV7-8
CASSLARLSVREQFF
>TRBJ2-1|TRBV5-1
CASSFSLAGEGHEQFF
>TRBJ2-1|TRBV12-3/TRBV12-4
CASSSNGTPNKQFF
>TRBJ2-1|TRBV27
CASSIQGAYEQFF
>TRBJ1-1|TRBV12-5
CASGLGQGSLTEAFF
>TRBJ1-3|TRBV4-2
CASSQDEESGNTIYF
>TRBJ2-1|TRBV6-5
CASSYSGLADYNEQFF
>TRBJ2-7|TRBV2
CASSVFLVGEQYF
>TRBJ2-7|TRBV30
CACDRVYEQYF
>TRBJ2-7|TRBV29-1
CSAEDGAYEQYF
>TRBJ2-3|TRBV24-1
CAVPGTGSSDTQYF
>TRBJ1-5|TRBV12-3/TRBV12-4
CASEQGGNQPQHF
>TRBJ1-2|TRBV15
CATSRGDRDYGYTF
>TRBJ1-1|TRBV3-1
CASSQAHRGYTEAFF
>TRBJ2-6|TRBV12-3/TRBV12-4
CASSFHSLLKWDGAGANVLTF
>TRBJ2-5|TRBV29-1
CSARASGETQYF
>TRBJ2-5|TRBV15
CATSRDSPASGRGETQYF
>TRBJ1-5|TRBV4-2
CASSQVPRGNQPQHF
>TRBJ2-5|TRBV28
CASSSRAGVETQYF
>TRBJ2-2|TRBV5-1
CASYKTWGTGELFF
>TRBJ1-2|TRBV15
CATSSDRQGGYTF